The 23 T cell receptor beta chains given below trace back to one sample, sequenced in a study. TCRdb redid the calling of the reads with MiXCR, one entry per CDR3 protein. The data contain about 7,000 distinct CDR3 sequences, roughly a third of them singletons. Sequenced input: blood. The receptors come from a human donor.

At least ten counts were recorded for this clonotype. The chain is built from TRBV4-2 and TRBJ1-2, with 9 positions matching TRBD1. Per the germline V gene, CDR1 is LGHNA and CDR2 is YNFKEQ. The CDR3 sequence is 15 residues long. Trimming removed 4 bases from V and 2 bases from J; junction bases left unmatched: 5. This CDR3 reads CASSPEQGANYGYTF. The CDR3 coding sequence is TGTGCCAGCAGCCCGGAACAGGGGGCCAACTATGGCTACACCTTC.

Relative to its sample, this clonotype is medium-sized. This chain uses TRBV14 with TRBJ2-7; 8 bases are shared with TRBD2. The CDR3 contains 14 residues. The J segment lost 6 bases and the V segment lost 4 bases, leaving 8 bases of the junction unmatched. Germline V gene data show CDR1 as SGHDN and CDR2 as FVKESK. Here the CDR3 DNA reads TGTGCCAGCAGCCCTCTGGGACTAGTTAGCGAGCAGTACTTC. This translates into CASSPLGLVSEQYF.

The chain links TRBV29-1 to TRBJ2-7; 9 bases align to TRBD2. This CDR3 is built from 17 residues. J lost 7 bases, V lost 0 bases, and 16 bases had no gene match. Germline lookup yields CDR1 SQVTM and CDR2 ANQGSEA. CDR3: CSVEDGGSGSSPDEQYF. DNA for the CDR3: TGCAGCGTTGAAGATGGGGGTAGCGGGAGTTCACCCGATGAGCAGTACTTC.

This clonotype is medium-sized in the sample. V gene TRBV18 combines with J gene TRBJ2-7; 9 bases line up with TRBD1. The CDR3 has 14 amino acids. Germline CDR1 and CDR2: KGHSH and LQKENI. V shed 9 bases and J 5 bases; nucleotides not matched to a gene: 11. This CDR3 reads CASSFQTGGDEQYF. In DNA, the CDR3 is TGTGCCAGTTCCTTCCAAACAGGGGGCGACGAGCAGTACTTC.

The chain carries TRBV20-1 and TRBJ1-6; D is perhaps TRBD1 (6 bases). Trimming took 2 bases from V and 6 from J, leaving 8 bases between them. Germline V gives CDR1 DFQATT, CDR2 SNEGSKA (reference sequence). This CDR3 is built from 13 residues. The DNA for the CDR3 is TGCAGTGCTAGATCGGGGGCTAATTCACCCCTCCACTTT. This sequence encodes CSARSGANSPLHF.

This clonotype was detected a few times. With a much larger clone just one base away, this may be a read error. The rearrangement joins TRBV4-2 to TRBJ2-1; possibly TRBD2 for D (5 bases). The CDR3 totals 16 residues. V gave up 4 bases and J gave up 2 bases, with 15 bases separating them. Germline-derived CDR1 and CDR2 are LGHNA and YNFKEQ. The chain's CDR3 is CASSRVRAVTYNEQFF. The CDR3 region has the DNA TGTGCCAGCAGCCGGGTCCGAGCGGTCACCTACAATGAGCAGTTCTTC.

V is TRBV20-1 and J is TRBJ2-1; D is perhaps TRBD1 (6 bases). CDR3 length: 12 amino acids. Per germline, CDR1 DFQATT and CDR2 SNEGSKA (reference sequence). CDR3 region: CSTRTGFNEQFF. CDR3 sequence (DNA): TGCAGCACCAGAACAGGGTTCAATGAGCAGTTCTTC.

This clonotype is termed medium-sized. The chain combines TRBV6-1 with TRBJ2-3, with TRBD2 matching 12 bases. This CDR3 contains 15 residues. The V gene's germline CDR1 is MNHNS and CDR2 SASEGT. Trimming at V came to 2 bases and at J to 4 bases, leaving 1 base not matched to a gene. For the CDR3, the DNA is TGTGCCAGCAGTGAACTAGCGGGAGGGTCAGATACGCAGTATTTT. The encoded protein is CASSELAGGSDTQYF.

Ten or more counts support this clonotype. The gene calls are TRBV4-2 and TRBJ1-5; D not certain. CDR3 size: 15 residues. V lost 0 bases to trimming and J lost 3 bases, with 9 bases between them. Germline loops: CDR1 LGHNA, CDR2 YNFKEQ. The CDR3 DNA reads as TGTGCCAGCAGCCAAGATCGGCAAGTCAATCAGCCCCAGCATTTT. It translates to CASSQDRQVNQPQHF.

The gene calls are TRBV30 and TRBJ2-7; D gene unclear. V was pared by 6 bases and J by 2 bases, with 11 bases between. The CDR3 has 12 residues. Per the germline V gene, CDR1 is GTSNPN and CDR2 is SVGIG (reference sequence). CDR3 loop: CACNIVPYEQYF. DNA of the CDR3: TGTGCCTGTAACATCGTCCCCTACGAGCAGTACTTC. The full variable domain, rest sourced from reference TRBV30 and TRBJ2-7, is SQTIHQWPATLVQPVGSPLSLECTVEGTSNPNLYWYRQAAGRGLQLLFYSVGIGQISSEVPQNLSASRPQDRQFILSSKKLLLSDSGFYLCACNIVPYEQYFGPGTRLTVT.

The rearrangement joins TRBV4-2 to TRBJ2-7; D is perhaps TRBD2 (6 bases). CDR3 length: 15 residues. Trimming removed 1 base from V and 1 base from J, with 11 bases in between. In germline, CDR1 is LGHNA, CDR2 YNFKEQ. The chain's CDR3 is CASSQGTKHSYEQYF. The DNA of the CDR3 is TGTGCCAGCAGCCAAGGGACTAAGCATTCCTACGAGCAGTACTTC.

The chain is built from TRBV4-3 and TRBJ2-5; either TRBD1 or TRBD2 may fit D (5 bases each). The CDR3 is made up of 16 amino acids. Deletions cut 0 bases from V and 4 bases from J, with 15 bases between. The germline gives CDR1 LGHNA, CDR2 YSLEER. The CDR3 DNA follows: TGCGCCAGCAGCCAAGATACGACAGTTGGAGGAGAGACCCAGTACTTC. As protein: CASSQDTTVGGETQYF.

In nucleotides, the CDR3 is TGCAGTGCCCAACAGTATGGGGCCAACGTCCTGACTTTC. This sequence encodes CSAQQYGANVLTF. The V gene is TRBV20-1, the J gene TRBJ2-6; the D is unclear. CDR1 and CDR2 from the germline V gene are DFQATT and SNEGSKA (reference sequence). This CDR3 is 13 amino acids long. V lost 6 bases and J lost 3, with 9 bases in between.

The chain has TRBV14 and TRBJ1-1; TRBD1 might be the D (6 bases). CDR3 length: 17 amino acids. From germline, CDR1 is SGHDN and CDR2 FVKESK. V was clipped by 0 bases and J by 1 base, with 15 bases between them. DNA of the CDR3: TGTGCCAGCAGCCAAGAATACAGAGGGGGGCGGAACACTGAAGCTTTCTTT. It encodes CASSQEYRGGRNTEAFF.

The sample holds many counts of this clonotype. The J gene is TRBJ1-2, the V gene TRBV20-1, with 8 positions matching TRBD1. Germline V gene sequence: CDR1 DFQATT, CDR2 SNEGSKA (reference sequence). With 3 bases clipped from V and 8 bases from J, the junction kept 8 bases outside the gene matches. This CDR3 contains 13 residues. Here the CDR3 reads CSASSGGIGGYTF. The DNA for the CDR3 is TGCAGTGCTAGTTCAGGGGGCATCGGCGGCTACACCTTC.

V gene TRBV29-1 combines with J gene TRBJ1-1; D remains ambiguous. In germline, CDR1 is SQVTM, CDR2 ANQGSEA. The length of the CDR3 is 19 residues. CDR3 residues: CSSISGRHGGQDENTEAFF. The CDR3 nucleotides are TGCAGTTCGATAAGCGGCCGCCATGGAGGGCAGGACGAGAACACTGAAGCTTTCTTT.

This clonotype is labeled as medium-sized (0.01 to 0.1%). The chain has TRBV14 and TRBJ2-7; 7 bases line up with TRBD1. Germline CDR1 and CDR2: SGHDN and FVKESK. The CDR3 has 14 amino acids. Losses at the gene ends were 1 base for V and 2 bases for J; bases not matched to a gene: 2. Here the CDR3 DNA reads TGTGCCAGCAGCCAAGTGGGACAGACCTACGAGCAGTACTTC. Translating it yields CASSQVGQTYEQYF. The full variable domain, in which reference TRBV14 and TRBJ2-7 provide the parts outside the CDR3, is EAGVTQFPSHSVIEKGQTVTLRCDPISGHDNLYWYRRVMGKEIKFLLHFVKESKQDESGMPNNRFLAERTGGTYSTLKVQPAELEDSGVYFCASSQVGQTYEQYFGPGTRLTVT.

This clonotype is categorized as medium-sized (0.01 to 0.1%). The rearrangement uses TRBV29-1 and TRBJ2-5, with D possibly TRBD1 on 6 matching bases. The CDR3 runs 14 residues. With 7 bases removed from V and 5 bases from J, the gap between germline ends came to 20 bases. Looked up from germline, CDR1 is SQVTM and CDR2 is ANQGSEA. Here the CDR3 DNA reads TGCAGCGCCCAAAAAGGGGGTCAAGTGGAGACCCAGTACTTC. This encodes CSAQKGGQVETQYF.

This clonotype is medium-sized (0.01 to 0.1%) by share. The rearrangement joins TRBV4-2 to TRBJ2-2; D is undetermined. V was cut by 2 bases and J by 4 bases, with 8 bases left in between. This CDR3 has 14 amino acids. CDR1 is LGHNA and CDR2 is YNFKEQ in the germline V gene. The CDR3 spells CASSQLDGTGELFF. The CDR3 DNA reads TGTGCCAGCAGCCAACTCGATGGCACCGGGGAGCTGTTTTTT.

This clonotype is medium-sized. The chain is built from TRBV29-1 and TRBJ2-7; D ambiguous. The V gene's germline CDR1 is SQVTM and CDR2 ANQGSEA. With 3 bases removed from V and 4 bases from J, the gap between germline ends came to 7 bases. The CDR3 loop spans 11 amino acids. CDR3 amino acids: CSVEDVYEQYF. CDR3 in DNA: TGCAGCGTTGAGGATGTGTACGAGCAGTACTTC.

This clonotype was found many times. V and J are TRBV29-1 and TRBJ2-5; D possibly corresponds to TRBD1 (6 bases). Germline V gene lookup returns CDR1 SQVTM and CDR2 ANQGSEA. Trimming shortened V by 4 bases and J by 1 base, and 10 bases separated the two germline ends. The CDR3 covers 13 residues. The CDR3 DNA follows: TGCAGCGTTGGGACAGCCCGCCAAGAGACCCAGTACTTC. Its translation is CSVGTARQETQYF. The full variable domain, completed using reference TRBV29-1 and TRBJ2-5, is SAVISQKPSRDICQRGTSLTIQCQVDSQVTMMFWYRQQPGQSLTLIATANQGSEATYESGFVIDKFPISRPNLTFSTLTVSNMSPEDSSIYLCSVGTARQETQYFGPGTRLLVL.

This clonotype qualifies as medium-sized. V and J are TRBV29-1 and TRBJ1-1, with D maybe TRBD1 (6 bases). V dropped 6 bases and J dropped 0 bases, with 14 bases sitting between them. Germline-derived CDR1 and CDR2 are SQVTM and ANQGSEA. This CDR3 contains 14 residues. Here the CDR3 reads CSVLRDNMNTEAFF. The CDR3 bases are TGCAGCGTCCTGAGGGACAACATGAACACTGAAGCTTTCTTT.

By frequency in the sample, this clonotype is medium-sized. V usage is TRBV6-1 and J usage is TRBJ1-1, with 7 bases identical to TRBD1. The CDR3 is made up of 13 amino acids. After removal of 6 bases from V and 5 bases from J, the junction contained 6 bases not matched to a gene. Germline values: CDR1 MNHNS, CDR2 SASEGT. CDR3 in amino acids: CASSLDRRTEAFF. The CDR3 DNA reads TGTGCCAGCAGCCTGGACAGGAGAACTGAAGCTTTCTTT.